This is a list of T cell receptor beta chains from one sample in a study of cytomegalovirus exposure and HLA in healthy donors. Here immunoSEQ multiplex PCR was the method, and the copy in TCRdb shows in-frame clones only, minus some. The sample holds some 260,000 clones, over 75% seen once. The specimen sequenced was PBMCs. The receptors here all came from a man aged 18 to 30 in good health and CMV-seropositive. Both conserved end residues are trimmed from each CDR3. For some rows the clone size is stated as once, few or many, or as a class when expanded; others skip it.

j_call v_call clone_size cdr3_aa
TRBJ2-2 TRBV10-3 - AISEFPTNTGELF
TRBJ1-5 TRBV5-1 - ASSRDGGNQPQH
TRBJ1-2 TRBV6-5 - ASSYRGAKTFYGYT
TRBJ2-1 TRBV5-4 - ASKGPMDNEQF
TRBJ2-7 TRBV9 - ASSVGPGSSYEQY
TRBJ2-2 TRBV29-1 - SAIAGTVNTGELF
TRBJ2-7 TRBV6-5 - ASSSRYYEQY
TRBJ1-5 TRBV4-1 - ASSQVLGGREPQH
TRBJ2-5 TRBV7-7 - ASSLVPGPETQY
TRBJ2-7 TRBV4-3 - ASSQGPHYEQY
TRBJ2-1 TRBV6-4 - ASSDVVTSSEQF
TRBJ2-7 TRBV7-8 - ASSRTGQGRYEQY
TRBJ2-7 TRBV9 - ASSVEVDGLTYEQY
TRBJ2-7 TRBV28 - ASRWSGNYEQY
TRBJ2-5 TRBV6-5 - ATASPAGGAETQY
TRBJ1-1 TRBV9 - ASSVLDRGTEAF
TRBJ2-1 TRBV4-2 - ASSQVAARGNNEQF
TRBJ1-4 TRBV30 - AWAGGSSTNEKLF
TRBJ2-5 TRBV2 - ASRPYRAPDQETQY
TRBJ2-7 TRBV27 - ASSTRGASGTHEQY
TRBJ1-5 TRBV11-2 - ASSLDGGDQPQH
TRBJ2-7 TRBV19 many ASSIIFAAGFEQY
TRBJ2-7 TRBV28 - ASSPGDRGYEQY
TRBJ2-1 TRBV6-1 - ASRAGSGGDNEQF
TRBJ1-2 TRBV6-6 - ASRHIPAVTSNGYT